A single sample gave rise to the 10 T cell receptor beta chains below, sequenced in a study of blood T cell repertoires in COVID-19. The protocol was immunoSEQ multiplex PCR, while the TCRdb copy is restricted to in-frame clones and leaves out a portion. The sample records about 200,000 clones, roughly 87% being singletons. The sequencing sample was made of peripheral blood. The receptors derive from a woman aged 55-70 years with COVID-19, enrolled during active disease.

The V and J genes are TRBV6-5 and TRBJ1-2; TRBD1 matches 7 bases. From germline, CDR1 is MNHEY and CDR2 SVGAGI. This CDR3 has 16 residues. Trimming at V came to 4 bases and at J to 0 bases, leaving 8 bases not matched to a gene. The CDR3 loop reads CASSSRRDRPNYGYTF. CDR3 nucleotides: TGTGCCAGCAGTTCCAGAAGGGACAGACCTAACTATGGCTACACCTTC.

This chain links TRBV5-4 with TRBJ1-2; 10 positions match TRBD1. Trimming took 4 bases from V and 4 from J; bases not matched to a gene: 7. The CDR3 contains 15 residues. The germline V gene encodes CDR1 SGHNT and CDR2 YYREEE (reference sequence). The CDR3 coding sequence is TGTGCCAGCAGCGGAGGGACAGGGGTGGCCTATGGCTACACCTTC. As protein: CASSGGTGVAYGYTF.

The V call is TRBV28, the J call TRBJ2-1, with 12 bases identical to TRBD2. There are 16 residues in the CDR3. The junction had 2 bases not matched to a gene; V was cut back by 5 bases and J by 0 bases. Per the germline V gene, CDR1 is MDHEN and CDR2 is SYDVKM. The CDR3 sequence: CASSLAGGSSYNEQFF. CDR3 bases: TGTGCCAGCAGTCTAGCGGGAGGGAGCTCCTACAATGAGCAGTTCTTC. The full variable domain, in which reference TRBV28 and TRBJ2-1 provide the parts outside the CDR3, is DVKVTQSSRYLVKRTGEKVFLECVQDMDHENMFWYRQDPGLGLRLIYFSYDVKMKEKGDIPEGYSVSREKKERFSLILESASTNQTSMYLCASSLAGGSSYNEQFFGPGTRLTVL.

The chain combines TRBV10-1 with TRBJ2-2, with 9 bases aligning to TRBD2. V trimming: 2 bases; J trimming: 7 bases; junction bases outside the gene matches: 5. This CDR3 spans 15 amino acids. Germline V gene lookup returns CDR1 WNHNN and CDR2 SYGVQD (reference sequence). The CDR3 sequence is CASSETSGFVGELFF. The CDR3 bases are TGCGCCAGCAGTGAGACTAGCGGGTTTGTCGGGGAGCTGTTTTTT.

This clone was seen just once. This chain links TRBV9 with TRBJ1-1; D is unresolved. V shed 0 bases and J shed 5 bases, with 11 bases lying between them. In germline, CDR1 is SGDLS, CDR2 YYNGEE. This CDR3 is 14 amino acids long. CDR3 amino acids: CASSVGVSGTEAFF. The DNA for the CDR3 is TGTGCCAGCAGCGTAGGGGTTTCGGGAACTGAAGCTTTCTTT. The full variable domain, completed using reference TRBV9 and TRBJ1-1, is DSGVTQTPKHLITATGQRVTLRCSPRSGDLSVYWYQQSLDQGLQFLIQYYNGEERAKGNILERFSAQQFPDLHSELNLSSLELGDSALYFCASSVGVSGTEAFFGQGTRLTVV.

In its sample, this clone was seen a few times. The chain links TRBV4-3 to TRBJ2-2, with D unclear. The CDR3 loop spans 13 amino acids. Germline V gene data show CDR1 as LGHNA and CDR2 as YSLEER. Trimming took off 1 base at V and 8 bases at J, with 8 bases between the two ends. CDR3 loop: CASSQVLTGELFF. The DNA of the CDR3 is TGCGCCAGCAGCCAAGTACTCACGGGGGAGCTGTTTTTT.

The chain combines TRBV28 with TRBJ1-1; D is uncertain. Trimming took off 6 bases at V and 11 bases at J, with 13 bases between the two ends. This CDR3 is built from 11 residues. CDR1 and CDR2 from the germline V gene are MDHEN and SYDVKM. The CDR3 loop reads CASSGPLHAFF. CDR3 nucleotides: TGTGCCAGCAGCGGTCCCCTGCACGCTTTCTTT.

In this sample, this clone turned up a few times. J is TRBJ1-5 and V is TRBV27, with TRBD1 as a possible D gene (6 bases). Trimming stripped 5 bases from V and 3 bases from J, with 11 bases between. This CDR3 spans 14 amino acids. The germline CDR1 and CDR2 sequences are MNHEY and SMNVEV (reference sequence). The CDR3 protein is CASSTGQFNQPQHF. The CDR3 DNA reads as TGTGCCAGCAGTACCGGACAGTTCAATCAGCCCCAGCATTTT.

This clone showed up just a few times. This CDR3 reads CASSRTDTANTEAFF. CDR3 nucleotide sequence: TGTGCCAGCAGCCGAACTGACACAGCGAACACTGAAGCTTTCTTT. The V call is TRBV6-6, the J call TRBJ1-1; D remains ambiguous. The CDR3 runs 15 residues. In germline, CDR1 is MNHNY, CDR2 SVGAGI (reference sequence). Trimming removed 6 bases at V and 1 base at J, with 15 bases between.

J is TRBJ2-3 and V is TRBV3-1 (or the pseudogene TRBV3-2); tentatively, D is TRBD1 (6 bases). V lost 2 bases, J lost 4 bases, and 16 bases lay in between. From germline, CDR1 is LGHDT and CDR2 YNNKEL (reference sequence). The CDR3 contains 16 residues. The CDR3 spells CASSQPRGGTPDTQYF. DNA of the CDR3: TGTGCCAGCAGCCAACCCCGAGGGGGTACGCCAGATACGCAGTATTTT.